This T cell receptor (beta chain) was captured in a study of shared clonotypes between healthy human individuals. At the level of the study: Researchers drew samples from two women and a few men aged 18 to 49.

This table comes from immunoSEQ multiplex PCR, and its TCRdb copy is limited to in-frame clones, with some not included. The data show 2 million or so clones, with 85% to 95% seen just once and 0.9% to 1.4% held by the top ten. Naive CD8 cells comprised CD45RO-negative, CCR7-positively selected cells, excluding terminally differentiated effector memory CD45RA+ cells. This receptor was taken from a man aged 18 to 30 in good health. Sequenced input: naive CD8+ T cells sorted from blood.

The CDR3 DNA follows: TGTGCCAGCAGCTTAGATGCGGGGGGCATGACAGATACGCAGTATTTT. Translated, it gives CASSLDAGGMTDTQYF. V is TRBV7-8 and J is TRBJ2-3; TRBD2 matches 8 bases. Germline CDR1 SGHVS, CDR2 FQNEAQ. V lost 1 base to trimming and J lost 3 bases; unmatched junction nucleotides: 6. There are 16 residues in the CDR3.